The TCR beta chain described here comes from a study of shared T cell receptors in the human thymus. Germline V gene lookup returns CDR1 MNHNS and CDR2 SASEGT. The CDR3 length is 20 residues. J was trimmed by 2 bases and V by 1 base; bases with no gene match: 18. Using immunoSEQ multiplex PCR, the repertoire was profiled, and TCRdb retains in-frame clones only, with some absent. The sample yields about 540,000 clones, 78% seen once. This sample was shared with a second study, whose subject was human thymus T cells. That work contributes: Infants, healthy and Finnish, who were having corrective surgery for congenital heart defects served as donors. Thymus was obtained from resections taken during corrective heart surgery. Repertoires sampled from thymus and blood appeared biased in V and J gene usage.

The sample taken for sequencing was thymocytes. The TCR originated in a boy younger than two with a congenital heart defect. The rearrangement links TRBV6-1 to TRBJ2-3; 7 bases align to TRBD2. In DNA form, the CDR3 reads TGTGCCAGCAGTGAAGGCGAAGACAGCGGGACTATTTCCAACACAGATACGCAGTATTTT. Residues: CASSEGEDSGTISNTDTQYF.